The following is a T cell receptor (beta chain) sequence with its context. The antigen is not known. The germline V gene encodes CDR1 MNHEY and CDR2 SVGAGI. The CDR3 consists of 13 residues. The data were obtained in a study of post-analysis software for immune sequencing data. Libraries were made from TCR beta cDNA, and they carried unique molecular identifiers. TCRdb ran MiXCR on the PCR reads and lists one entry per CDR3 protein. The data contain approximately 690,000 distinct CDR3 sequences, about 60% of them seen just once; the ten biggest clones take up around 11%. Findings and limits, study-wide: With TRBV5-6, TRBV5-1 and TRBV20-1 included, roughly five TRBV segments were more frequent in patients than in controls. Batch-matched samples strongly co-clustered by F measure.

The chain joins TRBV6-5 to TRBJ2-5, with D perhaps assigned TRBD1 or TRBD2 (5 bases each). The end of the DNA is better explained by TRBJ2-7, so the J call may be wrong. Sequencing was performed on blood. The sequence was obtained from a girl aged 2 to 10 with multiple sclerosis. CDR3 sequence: CASEPPGTYEQYF. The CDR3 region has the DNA TGTGCCAGCGAGCCCCCGGGGACGTACGAGCAGTACTTC.